This TCR beta chain was recovered during a study of blood T cell repertoires in COVID-19. Study-level background: The United States, Italy and Spain were the sources of the acute and convalescent COVID-19 samples. The cDNA or gDNA used as material had been derived from T cells, B-cell-depleted T cells, or PBMCs.

TCRdb keeps only in-frame clones here, not all; method: immunoSEQ multiplex PCR. The repertoire consists of under 250,000 clones, with 65% to 85% occurring once and the leading ten covering approximately 1.4%. This CDR3 region has 17 residues. CDR1 is KGHDR and CDR2 is SFDVKD in the germline V gene. Trimming at V came to 4 bases and at J to 0 bases, leaving 7 bases not matched to a gene. This clone was seen only once. The genes are TRBV24-1 and TRBJ2-1; 8 positions match TRBD1. The sequence was obtained from a woman in her forties who had recovered from COVID-19. The sequencing sample was made of peripheral blood. The CDR3 nucleotides are TGTGCCACCAGTGACTCAGGGGGCGGCCGCTCCTACAATGAGCAGTTCTTC. This gives the protein CATSDSGGGRSYNEQFF.